The present T cell receptor (beta chain) was sequenced within a study of PD-1 blockade in classical Hodgkin lymphoma. Turning to the study itself: Patients received nivolumab 3 mg/kg intravenously every 2 weeks. Broader study findings: By C4D1, diversity of CD4+ TCRs had risen significantly, whereas that of CD8+ TCRs had not.

Each patient experienced a relapse that followed autologous stem cell transplantation, and brentuximab vedotin exposure varied. Data came from immunoSEQ multiplex PCR; TCRdb stores just in-frame clones and leaves some out. Of around 25,000 clones listed, approximately 67% are singletons. Worth noting for this clone: What it binds is unknown.

Germline CDR1 is GTSNPN and CDR2 is SVGIG (reference sequence). V was trimmed by 0 bases and J by 0 bases, leaving 4 bases between them. This CDR3 is built from 13 residues. The TCR sequence derives from a human donor with classical Hodgkin lymphoma. The chain joins TRBV30 to TRBJ2-3; no definite D call. The material was peripheral blood mononuclear cells (PBMCs), obtained before the second cycle of nivolumab. CDR3 in DNA: TGTGCCTGGAGTGTGGGGAGCACAGATACGCAGTATTTT. It yields the protein CAWSVGSTDTQYF. The full variable domain, in which reference TRBV30 and TRBJ2-3 provide the parts outside the CDR3, is SQTIHQWPATLVQPVGSPLSLECTVEGTSNPNLYWYRQAAGRGLQLLFYSVGIGQISSEVPQNLSASRPQDRQFILSSKKLLLSDSGFYLCAWSVGSTDTQYFGPGTRLTVL.